This passage covers 23 T cell receptor beta chains from one sample sequenced in a study of blood T cell repertoires in COVID-19. Repertoires were generated with immunoSEQ multiplex PCR, while TCRdb's copy carries only in-frame clones and drops some. The sample shows 65,000 to 100,000 clones, approximately 90% of them seen only once. The sample comprised peripheral blood. The receptors come from a man aged 50 to 59 with acute or convalescent COVID-19.

On this clone: The germline gene is not matched at one end of the junction; a read error may be the cause. The genes are TRBV11-2 and TRBJ1-3, with D hard to call. There are 9 residues in the CDR3. The germline gives CDR1 SGHAT, CDR2 FQNNGV. CDR3 sequence reads: CASSVSRHF. CDR3 in DNA: TGTGCCAGCAGCGTATCTAGGCATTTT. The full variable domain, completed using reference TRBV11-2 and TRBJ1-3, is EAGVAQSPRYKIIEKRQSVAFWCNPISGHATLYWYQQILGQGPKLLIQFQNNGVVDDSQLPKDRFSAERLKGVDSTLKIQPAKLEDSAVYLCASSVSRHFGEGSWLTVV.

The chain combines TRBV28 with TRBJ1-2; TRBD1 aligns across 8 bases. The V and J ends lost 10 bases and 6 bases, in that order; junction bases with no gene match: 13. The CDR3 spans 14 residues. The V gene's germline CDR1 is MDHEN and CDR2 SYDVKM. CDR3 DNA sequence: TGTGCCACCGGTCGACCACAGGGGGGCCATGGCTACACCTTC. Protein product: CATGRPQGGHGYTF.

The chain carries TRBV18 and TRBJ1-4, with unresolved D. This CDR3 region has 15 residues. CDR1 and CDR2 from the germline V gene are KGHSH and LQKENI. V was cut by 4 bases and J by 7 bases, with 16 bases left in between. The CDR3 DNA follows: TGTGCCAGCTCACGCTCGGAGCTTGACCGTGAAAAACTGTTTTTT. Translated, it gives CASSRSELDREKLFF.

This chain links TRBV18 with TRBJ2-1, with 9 bases matching TRBD2. CDR3 size: 17 residues. The V gene end was trimmed by 2 bases and the J gene end by 7 bases; junction bases not matched to a gene: 12. Per germline, CDR1 KGHSH and CDR2 LQKENI. The CDR3 nucleotides read TGTGCCAGCTCACCATCCCCTCGCGGGGGGGCCCGAAATGAGCAGTTCTTC. It specifies CASSPSPRGGARNEQFF. The full variable domain, its missing parts supplied by reference TRBV18 and TRBJ2-1, is NAGVMQNPRHLVRRRGQEARLRCSPMKGHSHVYWYRQLPEEGLKFMVYLQKENIIDESGMPKERFSAEFPKEGPSILRIQQVVRGDSAAYFCASSPSPRGGARNEQFFGPGTRLTVL.

The chain couples TRBV19 to TRBJ1-5; D is possibly TRBD1 (6 bases). The V gene lost 3 bases and the J gene lost 2 bases, with 17 bases spanning the gap. The germline gives CDR1 LNHDA, CDR2 SQIVND (reference sequence). This CDR3 comprises 17 residues. Here the CDR3 reads CASSILRGGKGNQPQHF. As DNA, the CDR3 is TGTGCCAGTAGTATCCTTAGGGGGGGAAAAGGCAATCAGCCCCAGCATTTT.

This clone was detected only once. V is TRBV7-3 and J is TRBJ1-2, with D possibly TRBD1 on 5 matching bases. The germline V and J ends were trimmed by 2 bases and 7 bases, with 11 bases remaining between them. The CDR3 contains 13 residues. The germline V gene has CDR1 SGHTA and CDR2 FQGTGA. The CDR3 reads CASSLLRGFGYTF. In nucleotides, the CDR3 is TGTGCCAGCAGCTTACTGCGGGGGTTTGGCTACACCTTC.

The rearrangement links TRBV12-3 or TRBV12-4 to TRBJ1-2; a weak D match, TRBD1 (6 bases). CDR3 length equals 12 residues. The V end lost 4 bases, the J end lost 8 bases, and 11 bases lay between the germline ends. Here the CDR3 DNA reads TGTGCCAGCAGTTGGGCAGGGGACGGCTACACCTTC. This sequence encodes CASSWAGDGYTF.

This clone appeared a single time. The CDR3 loop reads CASSYGQGPNQPQHF. The CDR3 DNA reads TGTGCCAGCAGTTACGGCCAGGGTCCCAATCAGCCCCAGCATTTT. The rearrangement joins TRBV6-5 to TRBJ1-5; tentatively, D is TRBD1 (5 bases). The CDR3 length is 15 residues. CDR1 MNHEY and CDR2 SVGAGI come from the germline V gene. The V gene lost 2 bases and the J gene lost 3 bases, with 11 bases spanning the gap.

V and J are TRBV7-2 and TRBJ2-7; D ambiguous. Germline CDR1 and CDR2: SGHTA and FQGNSA. This CDR3 contains 14 residues. V dropped 1 base and J dropped 2 bases, with 9 bases sitting between them. CDR3 region: CASSLVILAYEQYF. CDR3 nucleotide sequence: TGTGCCAGCAGCTTAGTGATTCTAGCCTACGAGCAGTACTTC. The full variable domain, with the rest looked up from reference TRBV7-2 and TRBJ2-7, is GAGVSQSPSNKVTEKGKDVELRCDPISGHTALYWYRQSLGQGLEFLIYFQGNSAPDKSGLPSDRFSAERTGGSVSTLTIQRTQQEDSAVYLCASSLVILAYEQYFGPGTRLTVT.

This clone showed up just once. V gene TRBV7-3 combines with J gene TRBJ2-1, with 10 bases aligning to TRBD2. This CDR3 is 16 amino acids long. From germline, CDR1 is SGHTA and CDR2 FQGTGA. The J segment lost 7 bases and the V segment lost 5 bases, leaving 11 bases of the junction unmatched. The CDR3 loop reads CASSPSGSGGANEQFF. DNA for the CDR3: TGTGCCAGCAGCCCCTCGGGGAGCGGGGGGGCGAATGAGCAGTTCTTC.

The chain links TRBV30 to TRBJ1-2; unclear D gene. Germline V lookup: CDR1 GTSNPN, CDR2 SVGIG (reference sequence). This CDR3 comprises 13 residues. V lost 4 bases and J 7 bases, leaving 16 bases between the germline ends. The CDR3 coding sequence is TGTGCCTGGAACCCGGCGGTGGATGGTGGCTACACCTTC. It is translated as CAWNPAVDGGYTF.

CDR3 sequence: CASSLAGGPSSSYNEQFF. Here the CDR3 DNA reads TGTGCCAGCAGCCTAGCGGGGGGGCCTTCCAGCTCCTACAATGAGCAGTTCTTC. J is TRBJ2-1 and V is TRBV7-3; 12 bases match TRBD2. The length of the CDR3 is 18 residues. Germline CDR1 and CDR2: SGHTA and FQGTGA. V was pared by 5 bases and J by 0 bases, with 8 bases of the junction left unmatched.

This clone showed up just once. The chain is built from TRBV30 and TRBJ1-1; D gene uncertain. Germline-derived CDR1 and CDR2 are GTSNPN and SVGIG (reference sequence). The CDR3 has 17 amino acids. Between the trimmed V and J ends, which lost 0 bases and 0 bases, there was a span of 17 bases. CDR3: CAWSVRSPGDMNTEAFF. The CDR3 nucleotides are TGTGCCTGGAGTGTACGATCCCCGGGAGATATGAACACTGAAGCTTTCTTT. Using reference TRBV30 and TRBJ1-1 for the parts outside the CDR3, the full variable domain is SQTIHQWPATLVQPVGSPLSLECTVEGTSNPNLYWYRQAAGRGLQLLFYSVGIGQISSEVPQNLSASRPQDRQFILSSKKLLLSDSGFYLCAWSVRSPGDMNTEAFFGQGTRLTVV.

The table lists this clone with a count of one. The chain is built from TRBV5-5 and TRBJ1-5; D is possibly TRBD1 (5 bases). The CDR3 is 14 residues long. Trimming pared 0 bases from V and 7 bases from J, leaving 11 bases between. In germline, CDR1 is SGHKS, CDR2 YYEKEE (reference sequence). The CDR3 loop reads CASSLAAGEQPQHF. In DNA form, the CDR3 reads TGTGCCAGCAGCTTGGCCGCGGGGGAACAGCCCCAGCATTTT.

The chain has TRBV19 and TRBJ1-1; tentatively, D is TRBD1 (5 bases). The CDR3 runs 14 residues. V shed 5 bases and J shed 7 bases, with 17 bases lying between them. Looked up from germline, CDR1 is LNHDA and CDR2 is SQIVND (reference sequence). The CDR3 DNA reads TGTGCCAGTAGTCTCGGGACTCCTCCCTATGAAGCTTTCTTT. Protein product: CASSLGTPPYEAFF.

V gene TRBV6-6 combines with J gene TRBJ2-1, with D possibly being TRBD2 (6 bases). The germline gives CDR1 MNHNY, CDR2 SVGAGI (reference sequence). The CDR3 has 16 amino acids. V dropped 8 bases and J dropped 7 bases, with 24 bases sitting between them. CDR3 region: CASRTPGLARPNEQFF. CDR3 in DNA: TGTGCCAGCCGGACCCCGGGGCTAGCGCGGCCGAATGAGCAGTTCTTC.

This chain links TRBV4-1 with TRBJ1-6; no clear D. CDR3 size: 13 residues. Germline V CDR1 and CDR2: MGHRA, YSYEKL. V was shortened by 2 bases and J by 10 bases, with 9 bases between the two germline ends. The CDR3 DNA follows: TGCGCCAGCAGCCAAACAATGAGGTCACCCCTCCACTTT. It is translated as CASSQTMRSPLHF.

This chain connects TRBV29-1 to TRBJ1-2; 9 bases map to TRBD1. The germline V gene has CDR1 SQVTM and CDR2 ANQGSEA. J lost 7 bases, V lost 5 bases, and 8 bases had no gene match. The CDR3 has 13 residues. CDR3 in amino acids: CSVSGTGLRGYTF. The CDR3 DNA follows: TGCAGCGTTTCCGGGACAGGGCTTCGTGGCTACACCTTC. The complete variable domain, with remaining parts taken from reference TRBV29-1 and TRBJ1-2, reads SAVISQKPSRDICQRGTSLTIQCQVDSQVTMMFWYRQQPGQSLTLIATANQGSEATYESGFVIDKFPISRPNLTFSTLTVSNMSPEDSSIYLCSVSGTGLRGYTFGSGTRLTVV.

Concerning this clone: The junction differs from germline at one of its ends, possibly a read error. The chain employs TRBV6-5 and TRBJ1-6; D not certain. The CDR3 is 13 amino acids. CDR1 is MNHEY, CDR2 SVGAGI, per germline. The CDR3 region has the DNA TGTGCCAGCAGTACAGAGTATACTTCACCCCTCCACTTT. Its protein is CASSTEYTSPLHF.

The chain couples TRBV7-8 to TRBJ2-1, with D possibly TRBD2 on 5 matching bases. The V end was cut by 5 bases, the J end by 0 bases, with 11 bases between. Germline CDR1 and CDR2: SGHVS and FQNEAQ. This CDR3 is 15 amino acids long. The CDR3 region is CASSRTGGSYNEQFF. In DNA form, the CDR3 reads TGTGCCAGCAGCCGGACTGGTGGCTCCTACAATGAGCAGTTCTTC.

The chain has TRBV10-3 and TRBJ1-6; 7 bases fit TRBD1. The CDR3 spans 15 residues. Trimming took 0 bases from V and 6 from J; bases not matched to a gene: 2. Germline V gene data show CDR1 as ENHRY and CDR2 as SYGVKD. CDR3 bases: TGTGCCATCAGTGAGTCCCGGGACAGTAATTCACCCCTCCACTTT. It specifies CAISESRDSNSPLHF.

The V and J genes are TRBV18 and TRBJ1-4; the D gene is possibly TRBD1 (5 bases). Looked up from germline, CDR1 is KGHSH and CDR2 is LQKENI. The CDR3 runs to 14 residues. The V end lost 2 bases, the J end lost 8 bases, and 12 bases lay between the germline ends. In nucleotides, the CDR3 is TGTGCCAGCTCACCAAGGACAAGGTGGGAAAAACTGTTTTTT. Amino acid sequence: CASSPRTRWEKLFF. Filled out from reference TRBV18 and TRBJ1-4, the complete variable domain reads NAGVMQNPRHLVRRRGQEARLRCSPMKGHSHVYWYRQLPEEGLKFMVYLQKENIIDESGMPKERFSAEFPKEGPSILRIQQVVRGDSAAYFCASSPRTRWEKLFFGSGTQLSVL.

The V gene is TRBV9, the J gene TRBJ1-1; D is ambiguous. Per germline, CDR1 SGDLS and CDR2 YYNGEE. The CDR3 totals 13 residues. The germline V and J ends were trimmed by 4 bases and 1 base, with 8 bases remaining between them. CDR3: CASSPLPNTEAFF. CDR3 coding DNA: TGTGCCAGCAGCCCCCTTCCGAACACTGAAGCTTTCTTT.